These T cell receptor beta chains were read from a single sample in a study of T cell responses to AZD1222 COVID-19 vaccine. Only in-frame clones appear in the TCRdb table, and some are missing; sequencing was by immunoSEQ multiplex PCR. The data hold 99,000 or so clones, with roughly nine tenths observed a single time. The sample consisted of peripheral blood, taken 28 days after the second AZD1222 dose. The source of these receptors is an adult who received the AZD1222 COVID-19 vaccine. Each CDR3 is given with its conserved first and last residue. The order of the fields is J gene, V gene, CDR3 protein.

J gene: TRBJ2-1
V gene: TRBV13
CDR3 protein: CASSSTGNNEQFF

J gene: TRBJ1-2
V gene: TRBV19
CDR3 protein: CASSMSGLGYTF

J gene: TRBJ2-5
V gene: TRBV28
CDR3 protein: CASSLFSQRHQETQYF

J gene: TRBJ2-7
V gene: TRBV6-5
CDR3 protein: CASRTDRGLSYEQYF

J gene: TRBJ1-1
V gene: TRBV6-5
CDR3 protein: CASRRALNTEAFF

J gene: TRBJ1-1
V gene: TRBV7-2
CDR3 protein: CASSLQGTNTEAFF

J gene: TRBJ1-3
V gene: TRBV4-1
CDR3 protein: CASRPGGGVSGNTIYF

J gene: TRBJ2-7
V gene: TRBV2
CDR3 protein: CASSSAFALVRPYEQYF

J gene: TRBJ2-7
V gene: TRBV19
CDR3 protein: CASSMGASGEQYF

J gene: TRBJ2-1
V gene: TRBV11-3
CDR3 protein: CASSPEGDHNEQFF

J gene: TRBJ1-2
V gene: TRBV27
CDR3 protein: CASSKTEVGVVWGYTF

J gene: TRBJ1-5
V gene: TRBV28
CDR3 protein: CASSGGWTEDSNQPQHF

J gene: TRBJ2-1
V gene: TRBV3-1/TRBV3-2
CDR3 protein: CASSQDRWREALNEQFF

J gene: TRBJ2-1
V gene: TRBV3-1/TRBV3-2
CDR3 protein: CASSRSRQGVNEQFF

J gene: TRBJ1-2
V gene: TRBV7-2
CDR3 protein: CASGEQVLYGYTF

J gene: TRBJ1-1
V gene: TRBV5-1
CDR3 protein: CASSLGGFNTEAFF

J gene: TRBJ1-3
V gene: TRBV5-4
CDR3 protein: CASSLAQGGSGNTIYF

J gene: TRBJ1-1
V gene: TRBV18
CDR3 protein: CASSPPTDRSEAFF

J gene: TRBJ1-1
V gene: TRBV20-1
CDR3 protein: CSASPEGTGGGSEAFF

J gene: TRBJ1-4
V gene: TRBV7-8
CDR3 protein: CASSAGQSRKLFF

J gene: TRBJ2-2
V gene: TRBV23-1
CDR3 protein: CASSQSKRVAGELFF

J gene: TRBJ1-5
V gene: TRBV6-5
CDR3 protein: CASSWQSVYSNQPQHF

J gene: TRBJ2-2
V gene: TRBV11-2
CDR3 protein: CASSLSGGGVTGELFF

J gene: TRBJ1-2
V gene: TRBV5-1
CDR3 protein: CASSPGKEGPNYTF

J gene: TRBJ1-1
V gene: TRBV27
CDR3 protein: CASSLRAAVAVTEAFF

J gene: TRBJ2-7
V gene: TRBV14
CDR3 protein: CASSRQMGLTIFEQYF

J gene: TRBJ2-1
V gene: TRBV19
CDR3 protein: CASSIILYNEQFF

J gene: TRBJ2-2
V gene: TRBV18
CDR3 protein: CASSPLPGQTTGELFF

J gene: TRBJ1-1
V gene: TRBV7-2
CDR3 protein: CASSFGGRDTEAFF

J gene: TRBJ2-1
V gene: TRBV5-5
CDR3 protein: CASSFTGNSYNEQFF

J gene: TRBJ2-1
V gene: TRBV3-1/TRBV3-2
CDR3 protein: CASSHGRGEQFF

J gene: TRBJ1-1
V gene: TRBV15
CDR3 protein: CATSRELQLEAFF

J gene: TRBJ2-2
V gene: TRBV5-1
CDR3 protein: CASSSDRNTGELFF

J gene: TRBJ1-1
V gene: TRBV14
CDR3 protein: CASSQNRIEAFF

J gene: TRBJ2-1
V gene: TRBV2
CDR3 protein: CASSRDYGGNEQFF

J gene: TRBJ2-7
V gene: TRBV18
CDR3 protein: CASSRGDYEQYF

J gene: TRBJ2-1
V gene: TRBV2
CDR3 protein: CASRALRGHYNEQFF

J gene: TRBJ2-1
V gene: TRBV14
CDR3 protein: CASSQVVGDGEQFF

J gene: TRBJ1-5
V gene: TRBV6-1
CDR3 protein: CASSERRGDRPQHF

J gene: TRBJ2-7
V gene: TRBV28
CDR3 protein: CASSSPGHGAYEQYF

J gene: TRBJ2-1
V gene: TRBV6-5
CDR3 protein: CASSPAGVNYNEQFF

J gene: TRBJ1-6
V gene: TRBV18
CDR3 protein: CASSPEGGNSPLHF

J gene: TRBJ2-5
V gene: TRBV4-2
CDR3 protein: CASSSRLGETQYF

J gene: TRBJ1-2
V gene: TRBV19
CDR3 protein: CASSPLSYGYTF

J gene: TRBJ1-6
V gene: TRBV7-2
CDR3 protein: CASSPPGQVSPLHF

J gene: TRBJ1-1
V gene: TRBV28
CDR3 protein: CASRGNTEAFF

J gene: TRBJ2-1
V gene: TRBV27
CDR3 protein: CASSLSGGGPSYNEQFF

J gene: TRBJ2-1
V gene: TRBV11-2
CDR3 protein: CASSLTRTSGRGEQFF

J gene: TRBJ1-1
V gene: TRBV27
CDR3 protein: CASSPSSLNTEAFF

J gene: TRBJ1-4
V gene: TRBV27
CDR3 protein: CASSPQGTTNEKLFF

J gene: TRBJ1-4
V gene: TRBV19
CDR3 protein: CASSTDGGEESEKLFF

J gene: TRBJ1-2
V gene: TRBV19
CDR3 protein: CASSPRGTGGANYGYTF

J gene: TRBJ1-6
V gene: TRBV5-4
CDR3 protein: CASSPRQPPDSPLHF

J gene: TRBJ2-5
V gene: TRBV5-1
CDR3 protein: CASSGAGLGTETQYF